This TCR beta chain was recovered during a study of T cell responses to AZD1222 COVID-19 vaccine. Produced via immunoSEQ multiplex PCR; TCRdb's table is partial and in-frame only. The sample has around 20,000 clones; 80% to 85% are singletons. Sequencing was performed on peripheral blood, taken 28 days after the second AZD1222 dose. The source of this sequence is an adult who received the AZD1222 COVID-19 vaccine.

CDR3 residues: CAISDGTGVGNEQFF. The CDR3 region has the DNA TGTGCCATCAGTGACGGGACAGGGGTCGGTAATGAGCAGTTCTTC. The gene calls are TRBV10-3 and TRBJ2-1; 10 bases are shared with TRBD1. V lost 3 bases and J lost 7; bases outside the gene matches: 6. There are 15 residues in the CDR3. Germline values: CDR1 ENHRY, CDR2 SYGVKD.